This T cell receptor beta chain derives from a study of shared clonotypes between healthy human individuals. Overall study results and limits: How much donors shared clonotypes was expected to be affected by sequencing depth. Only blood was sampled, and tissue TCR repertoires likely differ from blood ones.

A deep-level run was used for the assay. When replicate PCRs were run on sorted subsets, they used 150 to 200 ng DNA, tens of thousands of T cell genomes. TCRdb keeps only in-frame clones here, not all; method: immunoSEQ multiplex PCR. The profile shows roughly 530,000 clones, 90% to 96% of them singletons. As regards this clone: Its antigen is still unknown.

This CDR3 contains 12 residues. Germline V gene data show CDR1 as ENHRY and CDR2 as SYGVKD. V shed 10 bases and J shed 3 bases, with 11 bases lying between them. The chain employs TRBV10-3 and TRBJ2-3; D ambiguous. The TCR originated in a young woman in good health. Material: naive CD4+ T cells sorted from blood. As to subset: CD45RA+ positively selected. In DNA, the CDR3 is TGTGCCACCGCCCGTTCGACAGATACGCAGTATTTT. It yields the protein CATARSTDTQYF.